This TCR beta chain was obtained from a study of cytomegalovirus exposure and HLA in healthy donors. This clone was counted a few times. 13 Jbeta primers and 60 Vbeta primers were used for the PCR. The data were produced by immunoSEQ multiplex PCR, yet TCRdb's version contains in-frame clones alone and is incomplete. In the table there are 170,000 or so clones, 80% of which are singletons. The TCR was taken from a boy between 10 and 17 years old in good health and CMV-seronegative. Source material: PBMCs.

In DNA form, the CDR3 reads TGTGCCAGCAGCTCCTTCGGGACTAGTTACGAGCAGTACTTC. It encodes CASSSFGTSYEQYF. The rearrangement uses TRBV7-6 and TRBJ2-7, with TRBD2 identical over 8 bases. Losses at the gene ends were 4 bases for V and 4 bases for J; bases not matched to a gene: 6. The CDR3 covers 14 residues. Germline CDR1 reads SGHVS; CDR2 reads FNYEAQ.